The 31 T cell receptor beta chains in this list originate from one sample, sequenced in a study of blood T cell repertoires in COVID-19 (dated by TCRdb to about 2020). Libraries were constructed by the immunoSEQ multiplex PCR assay. TCRdb provides this immuneACCESS table in a form limited to in-frame rearrangements. Some clones are lacking; in checked studies, under half of them reflect an unresolved V gene, and why the rest are absent is not known. For this sample there are 160,000 or so clones; about four fifths appear just once. Less than 4% of the sample belongs to the ten largest clones. The specimen sequenced was PBMCs or T cells enriched from blood (not recorded which). The receptors here all came from a woman aged 60-75 years who had recovered from COVID-19.

J is TRBJ2-1 and V is TRBV5-4; 8 positions agree with TRBD2. This CDR3 contains 14 residues. Looked up from germline, CDR1 is SGHNT and CDR2 is YYREEE (reference sequence). V was clipped by 2 bases and J by 9 bases; unmatched bases: 7. The CDR3 reads CASSFHGGAFEQFF. The CDR3 nucleotides read TGTGCCAGCAGCTTTCACGGGGGGGCTTTTGAGCAGTTCTTC.

The chain recombines TRBV19 with TRBJ1-1; TRBD1 aligns across 7 bases. Germline V gives CDR1 LNHDA, CDR2 SQIVND (reference sequence). CDR3 size: 13 residues. With V trimmed by 2 bases and J by 12 bases, 9 bases remained unmatched. CDR3 DNA: TGTGCCAGTAGTATACCCGACAGGGCCGTACCTTTCTTT. The encoded protein is CASSIPDRAVPFF.

The CDR3 sequence is CASSQESIFGELFF. As DNA, the CDR3 is TGTGCCAGCAGCCAAGAATCAATTTTCGGGGAGCTGTTTTTT. The chain couples TRBV14 to TRBJ2-2; unclear D gene. Germline assignment: CDR1 SGHDN and CDR2 FVKESK. The CDR3 is 14 amino acids. The V gene lost 0 bases and the J gene lost 7 bases, with 9 bases spanning the gap.

The chain joins TRBV11-2 to TRBJ2-7; TRBD2 is a possible D gene (6 bases). Between the trimmed V and J ends, which lost 2 bases and 0 bases, there was a span of 11 bases. The CDR3 runs 15 residues. The germline V gene has CDR1 SGHAT and CDR2 FQNNGV. DNA of the CDR3: TGTGCCAGCAGCTTACAGGACGGGAGCTCCTACGAGCAGTACTTC. Translating gives CASSLQDGSSYEQYF.

This clone appeared once. The chain links TRBV30 to TRBJ2-2, with 7 bases matching TRBD2. The ends lost 0 bases at V and 5 bases at J; junction bases unmatched: 6. Germline V gene sequence: CDR1 GTSNPN, CDR2 SVGIG (reference sequence). This CDR3 has 15 residues. This CDR3 is CAWSVVLGGTGELFF. The DNA for the CDR3 is TGTGCCTGGAGTGTAGTTTTGGGGGGGACCGGGGAGCTGTTTTTT.

The CDR3 nucleotides are TGCGCCAGCAGCTTGTCTGGGGGCGGCAGCAATCAGCCCCAGCATTTT. Translating gives CASSLSGGGSNQPQHF. The chain recombines TRBV5-1 with TRBJ1-5; TRBD1 is a possible D gene (6 bases). Germline V gene data show CDR1 as SGHRS and CDR2 as YFSETQ. V lost 1 base and J lost 1, with 12 bases in between. CDR3 length: 16 amino acids. Based on the CDR3 plus reference TRBV5-1 and TRBJ1-5, the full variable domain is KAGVTQTPRYLIKTRGQQVTLSCSPISGHRSVSWYQQTPGQGLQFLFEYFSETQRNKGNFPGRFSGRQFSNSRSEMNVSTLELGDSALYLCASSLSGGGSNQPQHFGDGTRLSIL.

This clone was seen just once. The chain uses TRBV14 and TRBJ1-3, with D unresolved. The CDR3 runs 16 residues. The germline V and J ends were trimmed by 0 bases and 0 bases, with 9 bases remaining between them. Per germline, CDR1 SGHDN and CDR2 FVKESK. The CDR3 nucleotides read TGTGCCAGCAGCCAAGACCGACTGCGCTCTGGAAACACCATATATTTT. Its translation: CASSQDRLRSGNTIYF.

V gene TRBV5-1 combines with J gene TRBJ2-2; unclear D gene. The length of the CDR3 is 15 residues. Germline CDR1 SGHRS, CDR2 YFSETQ. V was clipped by 6 bases and J by 1 base, with 13 bases between them. Here the CDR3 reads CASTPLPGNTGELFF. CDR3 in DNA: TGCGCCAGCACCCCCCTCCCGGGGAACACCGGGGAGCTGTTTTTT.

The chain is built from TRBV20-1 and TRBJ2-5, with 8 bases lining up with TRBD2. V shed 3 bases, J shed 5 bases, and the junction held 2 bases outside the gene matches. CDR3 length: 12 residues. Germline V gene lookup returns CDR1 DFQATT and CDR2 SNEGSKA (reference sequence). The CDR3 loop reads CSASSGMETQYF. The DNA of the CDR3 is TGCAGTGCTAGTAGCGGGATGGAGACCCAGTACTTC.

In regard to this clone: Sequence at one end of the junction differs from germline and may be a read error. The rearrangement joins TRBV7-3 to TRBJ2-1, with 8 bases that match TRBD1. Germline CDR1 is SGHTA and CDR2 is FQGTGA. This CDR3 region has 11 residues. The CDR3 loop reads CASSQGQAKIF. The CDR3, as DNA: TGTGCCAGCAGCCAGGGACAGGCTAAAATCTTC.

This chain joins TRBV4-1 and TRBJ2-3; D is perhaps TRBD1 (5 bases). The germline CDR1 and CDR2 sequences are MGHRA and YSYEKL. CDR3 length: 13 amino acids. The ends were cut back, 0 bases at V and 4 bases at J, with 5 bases in the middle. In nucleotides, the CDR3 is TGCGCCAGCAGCCAAGAGGGGCCAGATACGCAGTATTTT. The encoded protein is CASSQEGPDTQYF.

The chain is built from TRBV6-4 and TRBJ2-3; TRBD2 is a possible D gene (6 bases). The V and J ends lost 0 bases and 0 bases respectively, with 19 bases between them. The CDR3 has 19 residues. Germline CDR1 is MRHNA and CDR2 is SNTAGT. In nucleotides, the CDR3 is TGTGCCAGCAGTGACTCACTAGCACCCTACAATAATAGCACAGATACGCAGTATTTT. Protein sequence: CASSDSLAPYNNSTDTQYF.

This chain uses TRBV28 with TRBJ2-1, with TRBD2 matching over 12 bases. V was pared by 4 bases and J by 0 bases, with 4 bases of the junction left unmatched. CDR3 length: 17 residues. Germline V lookup: CDR1 MDHEN, CDR2 SYDVKM. The CDR3 DNA sequence: TGTGCCAGCAGTTCGCTAGCGGGGGGGCACTCCTACAATGAGCAGTTCTTC. Translating it yields CASSSLAGGHSYNEQFF.

The chain combines TRBV5-1 with TRBJ1-3; 7 positions agree with TRBD1. CDR1 is SGHRS, CDR2 YFSETQ, per germline. The CDR3 is made up of 14 amino acids. Trimming took 3 bases from V and 4 from J; bases not matched to a gene: 4. CDR3 region: CASSWGTEGNTIYF. The CDR3 nucleotides read TGCGCCAGCAGCTGGGGGACAGAGGGAAACACCATATATTTT.

This clone was seen only once. The J gene is TRBJ1-1, the V gene TRBV10-1, with 12 bases lining up with TRBD1. The junction had 11 bases not matched to a gene; V was cut back by 5 bases and J by 7 bases. In germline, CDR1 is WNHNN, CDR2 SYGVQD (reference sequence). This CDR3 is built from 16 residues. CDR3 in amino acids: CASSQETGTGGNEAFF. The CDR3 DNA reads as TGCGCCAGCAGTCAGGAGACCGGGACAGGGGGCAATGAAGCTTTCTTT.

The chain couples TRBV18 to TRBJ2-5; no firm D call. Germline CDR1 reads KGHSH; CDR2 reads LQKENI. Trimming took off 2 bases at V and 5 bases at J, with 12 bases between the two ends. This CDR3 contains 14 residues. CDR3 nucleotide sequence: TGTGCCAGCTCACCAGACCTAGAGCTGGAGACCCAGTACTTC. This encodes CASSPDLELETQYF.

This clone was counted once. The chain recombines TRBV11-3 with TRBJ2-5, with 7 bases identical to TRBD1. CDR1 is SGHNT and CDR2 is YENEEA in the germline V gene. This CDR3 has 13 residues. V gave up 5 bases and J gave up 5 bases; unmatched junction bases: 5. The CDR3 sequence is CASSRGLEETQYF. CDR3 nucleotides: TGTGCCAGCAGCAGGGGGCTCGAGGAGACCCAGTACTTC.

CDR3 sequence (DNA): TGTGCTAGTGGTCAGGGGGCCAATCAGCCCCAGCATTTT. Translating gives CASGQGANQPQHF. The rearrangement uses TRBV12-5 and TRBJ1-5, with 8 bases lining up with TRBD1. The CDR3 is 13 residues long. CDR1 LGHNT and CDR2 FRNRAP come from the germline V gene. Losses at the gene ends were 5 bases for V and 3 bases for J; bases not matched to a gene: 0.

This chain's CDR3 is CASSPSDREELFF. The DNA for the CDR3 is TGTGCCAGCTCACCAAGTGACAGAGAGGAGCTGTTTTTT. The chain couples TRBV18 to TRBJ2-2; TRBD1 is a possible D gene (5 bases). The CDR3 covers 13 residues. Germline assignment: CDR1 KGHSH and CDR2 LQKENI. V was cut by 2 bases and J by 10 bases, with 11 bases left in between.

This clone was observed once. The chain combines TRBV10-1 with TRBJ1-1; D is perhaps TRBD1 (5 bases). With 6 bases removed from V and 2 bases from J, the gap between germline ends came to 10 bases. CDR1 WNHNN and CDR2 SYGVQD come from the germline V gene (reference sequence). The CDR3 covers 13 residues. Written as DNA, the CDR3 is TGCGCCAGCAGGCAAGACAGAAACACTGAAGCTTTCTTT. This codes for CASRQDRNTEAFF.

The genes are TRBV2 and TRBJ1-5; D is uncertain. V was cut by 8 bases and J by 1 base, with 15 bases left in between. The CDR3 runs 15 residues. The germline CDR1 and CDR2 sequences are SNHLY and FYNNEI. The CDR3 nucleotides read TGTGCCAGCCAATCCGATAGAGTAAGCAATCAGCCCCAGCATTTT. Translation gives CASQSDRVSNQPQHF. Based on the CDR3 plus reference TRBV2 and TRBJ1-5, the full variable domain is EPEVTQTPSHQVTQMGQEVILRCVPISNHLYFYWYRQILGQKVEFLVSFYNNEISEKSEIFDDQFSVERPDGSNFTLKIRSTKLEDSAMYFCASQSDRVSNQPQHFGDGTRLSIL.

The CDR3 DNA is TGTGCCAGTAGTTGGGGACAGATAGAGAACACTGAAGCTTTCTTT. Translating gives CASSWGQIENTEAFF. The V gene is TRBV19, the J gene TRBJ1-1, with TRBD1 matching 7 bases. After removal of 5 bases from V and 1 base from J, the junction contained 7 bases not matched to a gene. Germline CDR1 reads LNHDA; CDR2 reads SQIVND (reference sequence). The length of the CDR3 is 15 residues.

J is TRBJ1-1 and V is TRBV9; D unclear. The CDR3 loop spans 14 amino acids. Germline V gene lookup returns CDR1 SGDLS and CDR2 YYNGEE. Trimming took 4 bases from V and 2 from J, leaving 12 bases between them. CDR3 residues: CASSPRQVNTEAFF. DNA for the CDR3: TGTGCCAGCAGCCCTCGTCAGGTTAACACTGAAGCTTTCTTT.

V and J are TRBV27 and TRBJ1-2; 7 nucleotides align to TRBD1. Trimming at V came to 3 bases and at J to 8 bases, leaving 12 bases not matched to a gene. The CDR3 spans 15 residues. CDR1 is MNHEY, CDR2 SMNVEV, per germline (reference sequence). This chain's CDR3 is CASSFLTGRLGGYTF. As DNA, the CDR3 is TGTGCCAGCAGTTTCCTGACAGGGCGCCTTGGGGGCTACACCTTC.

Concerning this clone itself: A read error may produce the germline difference seen at one junction end. The gene calls are TRBV30 and TRBJ2-1; D is possibly TRBD2 (6 bases). This CDR3 is 13 amino acids long. Germline V lookup: CDR1 GTSNPN, CDR2 SVGIG (reference sequence). CDR3 in amino acids: CARRGSGRNEQFF. The CDR3 DNA reads TGTGCCCGGAGGGGTTCGGGAAGAAATGAGCAGTTCTTC.

The gene calls are TRBV5-1 and TRBJ1-5; TRBD1 aligns across 7 bases. The CDR3 is 18 amino acids. Trimming at V came to 0 bases and at J to 1 base, leaving 10 bases not matched to a gene. Germline V lookup: CDR1 SGHRS, CDR2 YFSETQ. The CDR3 DNA reads TGCGCCAGCAGCTTGGAAGGAGGGACAGAGGTGAGCAATCAGCCCCAGCATTTT. This encodes CASSLEGGTEVSNQPQHF.

The sample holds a few counts of this clone. V is TRBV19 and J is TRBJ1-5; D ambiguous. The CDR3 consists of 13 residues. CDR1 and CDR2 from the germline V gene are LNHDA and SQIVND (reference sequence). V was cut by 9 bases and J by 5 bases, with 14 bases left in between. In DNA, the CDR3 is TGTGCCAGCGACCGAGGAGAGTATCAGCCCCAGCATTTT. Translating it yields CASDRGEYQPQHF.

This chain joins TRBV12-3 or TRBV12-4 and TRBJ1-2; D is unclear. Trimming cost V 5 bases and J 8 bases, with 9 bases left between them. This CDR3 comprises 11 residues. The CDR3: CASSRAGGYTF. DNA for the CDR3: TGTGCCAGCAGTCGGGCGGGCGGCTACACCTTC.

The chain has TRBV5-1 and TRBJ1-2; perhaps TRBD1 as D (6 bases). Germline lookup yields CDR1 SGHRS and CDR2 YFSETQ. Trimming took 0 bases from V and 4 from J, leaving 19 bases between them. This CDR3 contains 17 residues. For the CDR3, the DNA is TGCGCCAGCAGCTTGGCTGGCGCATCGATAGGGGGCTATGGCTACACCTTC. This codes for CASSLAGASIGGYGYTF.

This clone was observed a handful of times. The rearrangement links TRBV3-1 (or the pseudogene TRBV3-2) to TRBJ1-5; no definite D call. Trimming cost V 4 bases and J 5 bases, with 18 bases left between them. This CDR3 spans 16 amino acids. Germline V gene lookup returns CDR1 LGHDT and CDR2 YNNKEL (reference sequence). CDR3 DNA: TGTGCCAGCAGCCCCAGATGGGGTCCGGGGTATCAGCCCCAGCATTTT. This gives the protein CASSPRWGPGYQPQHF.

This clone was detected only once. The J gene is TRBJ2-2, the V gene TRBV24-1, with unresolved D. The V end lost 0 bases, the J end lost 6 bases, and 7 bases lay between the germline ends. The CDR3 extends over 14 amino acids. Germline loops: CDR1 KGHDR, CDR2 SFDVKD. The DNA of the CDR3 is TGTGCCACCAGTGATTTGTCCGGGTCCGGGGAGCTGTTTTTT. It is translated as CATSDLSGSGELFF.